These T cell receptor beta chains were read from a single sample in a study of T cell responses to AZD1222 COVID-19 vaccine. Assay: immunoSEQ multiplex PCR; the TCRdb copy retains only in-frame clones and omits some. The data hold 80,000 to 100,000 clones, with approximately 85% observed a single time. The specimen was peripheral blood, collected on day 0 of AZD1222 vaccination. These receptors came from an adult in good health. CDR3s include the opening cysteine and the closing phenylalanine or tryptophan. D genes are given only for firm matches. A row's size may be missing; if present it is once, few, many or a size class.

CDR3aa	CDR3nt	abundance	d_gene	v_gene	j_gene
CASSYRDTIYGYTF	TGTGCCAGTAGTTACCGGGACACCATTTATGGCTACACCTTC	.	.	TRBV19	TRBJ1-2
CASSLMQYNSPLHF	TGTGCCAGCAGTTTGATGCAGTATAATTCACCCCTCCACTTT	.	.	TRBV28	TRBJ1-6
CASSLDTGWGYTF	TGTGCCAGCAGCTTAGATACGGGGTGGGGCTACACCTTC	.	.	TRBV11-2	TRBJ1-2
CASSYSRTGGTEAFF	TGTGCCAGCAGTTACTCCAGGACAGGGGGAACTGAAGCTTTCTTT	.	TRBD1	TRBV6-5	TRBJ1-1
CATSDPLAGVGNEQFF	TGTGCCACCAGTGATCCCCTAGCGGGAGTCGGCAATGAGCAGTTCTTC	.	TRBD2	TRBV24-1	TRBJ2-1
CSGRGTYSGGEQFF	TGCAGCGGAAGAGGGACTTACTCTGGTGGTGAGCAGTTCTTC	.	.	TRBV29-1	TRBJ2-1
CASSPPRSLTYEQYF	TGTGCCAGCTCACCCCCCCGGTCCCTTACCTACGAGCAGTACTTC	.	.	TRBV18	TRBJ2-7
CASSLQGGPITYYEQYF	TGTGCCAGCAGTTTACAAGGGGGGCCGATAACCTACTACGAGCAGTACTTC	.	.	TRBV27	TRBJ2-7
CASSLRSLDTGELFF	TGTGCCAGCAGTCTCAGGTCGTTGGACACCGGGGAGCTGTTTTTT	.	.	TRBV7-3	TRBJ2-2
CASGVWGGEKLFF	TGTGCCAGCGGGGTTTGGGGTGGTGAAAAACTGTTTTTT	.	.	TRBV5-4	TRBJ1-4
CASSLASLPRNTGELFF	TGCGCCAGCAGCTTGGCCAGCCTCCCCAGGAACACCGGGGAGCTGTTTTTT	.	.	TRBV5-1	TRBJ2-2
CASKSAGGANTGELFF	TGTGCCAGCAAATCAGCGGGAGGGGCGAACACCGGGGAGCTGTTTTTT	.	TRBD2	TRBV28	TRBJ2-2
CASSHGQGRVYGYTF	TGTGCCAGCAGTCACGGACAGGGGAGAGTCTATGGCTACACCTTC	.	TRBD1	TRBV28	TRBJ1-2
CASTERGGLYGYTF	TGTGCCAGCACCGAACGGGGGGGGCTCTATGGCTACACCTTC	.	.	TRBV2	TRBJ1-2
CASSEWTSGAYNEQFF	TGTGCCAGCAGTGAATGGACTAGCGGGGCCTACAATGAGCAGTTCTTC	.	TRBD2	TRBV2	TRBJ2-1
CASSPLAGGPPDTQYF	TGTGCCAGCAGCCCTCTAGCGGGAGGGCCCCCAGATACGCAGTATTTT	few	TRBD2	TRBV7-3	TRBJ2-3
CASSRSWSGANVLTF	TGTGCCAGCAGTCGCAGCTGGTCTGGGGCCAACGTCCTGACTTTC	.	.	TRBV27	TRBJ2-6
CASSGNYNEQFF	TGTGCCAGCAGCGGGAACTACAATGAGCAGTTCTTC	.	.	TRBV11-2	TRBJ2-1
CASSVESGTEAFF	TGTGCCAGCAGTGTGGAAAGTGGCACTGAAGCTTTCTTT	.	.	TRBV2	TRBJ1-1
CASSSGQEQYF	TGTGCCAGCAGTTCTGGACAGGAGCAGTACTTC	once	.	TRBV12-3/TRBV12-4	TRBJ2-7
CASGWTEGVNEQFF	TGTGCCAGCGGCTGGACCGAAGGGGTCAATGAGCAGTTCTTC	.	.	TRBV25-1	TRBJ2-1
CASSPSRDGEQFF	TGTGCCAGCAGCCCAAGCCGGGACGGTGAGCAGTTCTTC	.	.	TRBV11-3	TRBJ2-1
CASRVGGQTYNEQFF	TGTGCCAGTAGGGTGGGGGGACAGACCTACAATGAGCAGTTCTTC	.	.	TRBV19	TRBJ2-1
CASSLDGGYTF	TGTGCCAGTAGTTTGGATGGCGGCTACACCTTC	once	.	TRBV19	TRBJ1-2
CASSQAMRVGETQYF	TGTGCCAGCAGCCAAGCGATGAGGGTGGGAGAGACCCAGTACTTC	.	.	TRBV3-1/TRBV3-2	TRBJ2-5
CASSLARTGGYNQPQHF	TGTGCCAGCAGTTTAGCCCGGACAGGGGGCTACAATCAGCCCCAGCATTTT	.	TRBD1	TRBV28	TRBJ1-5
CASGNGGIDNEQFF	TGTGCTAGTGGAAACGGTGGGATCGACAATGAGCAGTTCTTC	.	.	TRBV12-5	TRBJ2-1
CASSLEPQGLEAFF	TGCGCCAGCAGCTTGGAGCCACAAGGGCTTGAAGCTTTCTTT	once	.	TRBV5-1	TRBJ1-1
CACLKSGANYGYTF	TGTGCATGTCTCAAGTCAGGAGCTAACTATGGCTACACCTTC	.	.	TRBV28	TRBJ1-2
CASSLRGQGGELFF	TGTGCCAGCAGCTTAAGGGGGCAGGGCGGGGAGCTGTTTTTT	.	TRBD1	TRBV11-1	TRBJ2-2
CASSIDRGRYEQYF	TGTGCCAGCAGCATTGACAGGGGGAGGTACGAGCAGTACTTC	.	TRBD1	TRBV11-2	TRBJ2-7
CSVAQTNYGYTF	TGCAGCGTTGCACAGACTAACTATGGCTACACCTTC	.	.	TRBV29-1	TRBJ1-2
CASRPVGGGPGNEQFF	TGTGCCAGCAGACCTGTAGGGGGAGGGCCGGGCAATGAGCAGTTCTTC	.	.	TRBV6-2/TRBV6-3	TRBJ2-1
CASSGSGRAKDEQFF	TGTGCCAGCAGCGGTAGCGGGAGGGCGAAAGATGAGCAGTTCTTC	.	TRBD2	TRBV9	TRBJ2-1
CAIRKTRASGTEQYF	TGTGCCATCAGAAAGACTAGGGCTAGCGGGACCGAGCAGTACTTC	few	TRBD2	TRBV10-3	TRBJ2-7
CASSNSAVYLVSYEQYF	TGTGCCAGCAGCAATTCGGCAGTCTATCTCGTTTCCTACGAGCAGTACTTC	.	.	TRBV21-1	TRBJ2-7
CASSQVTQGARTSGGIFEQYF	TGTGCCAGCAGCCAAGTGACACAGGGGGCAAGGACTAGCGGCGGCATCTTCGAGCAGTACTTC	.	.	TRBV4-2	TRBJ2-7
CASRPQGGYSNQPQHF	TGTGCCAGTAGGCCACAGGGGGGCTATAGCAATCAGCCCCAGCATTTT	.	TRBD1	TRBV19	TRBJ1-5
CASRQGLNQPQHF	TGTGCCAGCAGACAGGGCCTAAATCAGCCCCAGCATTTT	.	.	TRBV6-5	TRBJ1-5
CATSDGPRLGTDTQYF	TGTGCCACCAGTGACGGGCCAAGGCTGGGCACAGATACGCAGTATTTT	once	.	TRBV24-1	TRBJ2-3
CASSLSESDTQYF	TGTGCCAGCAGTTTATCCGAGTCAGATACGCAGTATTTT	.	.	TRBV12-3/TRBV12-4	TRBJ2-3
CASSLWREGGEQFF	TGTGCCAGCAGCTTGTGGCGGGAGGGCGGTGAGCAGTTCTTC	.	TRBD2	TRBV5-5	TRBJ2-1
CASSPSSGVVTEAFF	TGTGCCAGCAGTCCTTCGTCTGGGGTAGTAACTGAAGCTTTCTTT	.	.	TRBV28	TRBJ1-1
CASSVDQGAWYEQYF	TGTGCCAGCAGCGTAGATCAGGGGGCTTGGTACGAGCAGTACTTC	.	TRBD1	TRBV9	TRBJ2-7